This T cell receptor beta chain is drawn from a study of cytomegalovirus exposure and HLA in healthy donors. Germline loops: CDR1 SNHLY, CDR2 FYNNEI. The CDR3 is made up of 12 amino acids. Trimming removed 1 base at V and 5 bases at J, with 5 bases between. PCR involved 60 Vbeta and 13 Jbeta primers. Profiling relied on immunoSEQ multiplex PCR, and the TCRdb table lists in-frame clones only, not all of them. Of about 130,000 clones in the sample, around 79% were seen once. This TCR was sampled from a middle-aged man in good health and CMV-seropositive. The chain carries TRBV2 and TRBJ1-1; D is unresolved. The sequenced sample was PBMCs. Written as DNA, the CDR3 is TGTGCCAGCAGTGAAGGAGTTACTGAAGCTTTCTTT. It yields the protein CASSEGVTEAFF.